One T cell receptor beta chain is described in this entry. Its antigen is undetermined. Around 96,000 TCR templates underwent assay in each sample. Sequenced by immunoSEQ multiplex PCR; TCRdb stores in-frame clones only, minus some. Seen here are about 64,000 clones, around 96% observed once, and the top ten hold around 0.093%. These data come from a study of siplizumab effects on memory and regulatory T cells. Germline CDR1 reads MDHEN; CDR2 reads SYDVKM. This CDR3 comprises 14 residues. Trimming removed 0 bases at V and 8 bases at J, with 13 bases between. The study, taken as a whole, reports: It was not possible to assign a naive or memory phenotype to roughly 75-95% of proliferating CD4+ or CD8+ clones. The diversity of naive T cells seemed greater than that of memory cells, and their alloresponse contribution seemed major. In the presence of siplizumab, alloreactive sequences traceable to unstimulated CD4+ memory cells were significantly reduced.

This sequence was found in a human donor in good health. The chain is built from TRBV28 and TRBJ1-2; a weak D match, TRBD1 (5 bases). Sequenced material: naive CD8+ T cells sorted from blood. CDR3 protein: CASSLWMGPGGYTF. The CDR3 region has the DNA TGTGCCAGCAGTTTATGGATGGGGCCTGGGGGCTACACCTTC.